Each of the 3 T cell receptor beta chains below was sequenced from the same sample in a study of patients and donors after allogeneic stem cell transplantation. TCRdb re-called the RT-PCR reads with MiXCR, one entry per CDR3 protein. The sample holds approximately 57,000 distinct CDR3 sequences, 13% seen once. Material for sequencing was blood, either unsorted or a sorted T cell fraction (not recorded which). Every receptor here comes from a human donor who was either an allogeneic HSCT recipient or a stem cell or donor lymphocyte infusion donor (not recorded which). It is not recorded whose cells these are; they may come from a transplant donor.

In its sample, this clonotype was seen many times. V usage is TRBV5-1 and J usage is TRBJ2-7, with D possibly being TRBD2 (5 bases). This CDR3 has 16 residues. Germline loops: CDR1 SGHRS, CDR2 YFSETQ. Trimming shortened V by 4 bases and J by 3 bases, and 20 bases separated the two germline ends. CDR3 sequence (DNA): TGCGCCAGCAGCCCGTCCAGACGGGGTCTGGACTACGAGCAGTACTTC. Its translation: CASSPSRRGLDYEQYF.

This clonotype was detected ten times or more. The rearrangement joins TRBV5-1 to TRBJ1-4; D is perhaps TRBD1 (6 bases). The germline gives CDR1 SGHRS, CDR2 YFSETQ. The ends were cut back, 0 bases at V and 7 bases at J, with 10 bases in the middle. CDR3 length: 14 amino acids. CDR3 sequence (DNA): TGCGCCAGCAGCTTGGAAAGGGGGGGTGAAAAACTGTTTTTT. Protein sequence: CASSLERGGEKLFF. Drawing the rest from reference TRBV5-1 and TRBJ1-4, the complete variable domain is KAGVTQTPRYLIKTRGQQVTLSCSPISGHRSVSWYQQTPGQGLQFLFEYFSETQRNKGNFPGRFSGRQFSNSRSEMNVSTLELGDSALYLCASSLERGGEKLFFGSGTQLSVL.

This clonotype occurred a few times. This chain links TRBV2 with TRBJ2-1, with 11 positions matching TRBD2. The CDR3 contains 14 residues. Unmatched junction bases numbered 5, after V lost 5 bases and J lost 8 bases. Germline lookup yields CDR1 SNHLY and CDR2 FYNNEI. The DNA for the CDR3 is TGTGCCAGCAGTTTGACTAGCGGGATACATGAGCAGTTCTTC. Translated, it gives CASSLTSGIHEQFF.